This T cell receptor beta chain was sequenced during a study of cytomegalovirus exposure and HLA in healthy donors. Regarding the study as a whole: A later analysis found common viral pathogens apparently linked to several of the most significant clusters. Listed as cytomegalovirus-associated were 170 or so TCR beta chains. Accurate predictions that matched the HLA-A and HLA-B alleles of most subjects were reportedly made from TCR beta sequences. Sequencing had likely introduced a cluster of highly shared sequence variants as an artifact.

Germline V gene lookup returns CDR1 SNHLY and CDR2 FYNNEI. V shed 3 bases and J shed 0 bases, with 9 bases lying between them. This CDR3 is built from 16 residues. PCR amplification relied on 60 Vbeta primers (plus 13 Jbeta primers). Method: immunoSEQ multiplex PCR; TCRdb's copy keeps in-frame clones and lacks some. The sample carries roughly 200,000 clones, roughly four fifths recorded once. To note about this clone: The antigen remains unidentified.

This clonotype was obtained from a man under 40 in good health and CMV-seronegative. Material: PBMCs. The chain carries TRBV2 and TRBJ1-6; D not certain. CDR3 region: CASSDSLSSYNSPLHF. In DNA form, the CDR3 reads TGTGCCAGCAGTGACTCCCTGAGCTCCTATAATTCACCCCTCCACTTT.